This passage covers 7 T cell receptor beta chains from one sample sequenced in a study of cytomegalovirus exposure and HLA in healthy donors. Amplification used 60 Vbeta primers and 13 Jbeta primers. Sequencing used immunoSEQ multiplex PCR; TCRdb keeps in-frame clones, though not all of them. Of 200,000 to 250,000 clones in the sample, more than 75% were seen once. The sample comprised PBMCs. The receptors stem from a human donor in good health.

V and J are TRBV9 and TRBJ2-5; 10 bases map to TRBD1. V lost 4 bases and J lost 4; bases outside the gene matches: 10. CDR1 SGDLS and CDR2 YYNGEE come from the germline V gene. CDR3 size: 16 residues. CDR3 protein: CASSPRQGALLETQYF. The CDR3 DNA follows: TGTGCCAGCAGCCCGAGACAGGGGGCGCTTCTAGAGACCCAGTACTTC.

V is TRBV5-5 and J is TRBJ1-1; the match to TRBD1 covers 8 bases. The germline V gene encodes CDR1 SGHKS and CDR2 YYEKEE (reference sequence). CDR3 length: 16 residues. V lost 5 bases, J lost 0 bases, and 9 bases stayed unmatched. The CDR3 loop is CASRPGQDFMNTEAFF. The CDR3 DNA is TGTGCCAGCAGGCCGGGACAGGATTTTATGAACACTGAAGCTTTCTTT.

This clone was seen a single time. V gene TRBV11-3 combines with J gene TRBJ2-7; 9 bases map to TRBD2. The CDR3 loop spans 18 amino acids. After removal of 1 base from V and 4 bases from J, the junction contained 14 bases not matched to a gene. Looked up from germline, CDR1 is SGHNT and CDR2 is YENEEA. CDR3 in DNA: TGTGCCAGCAGCTTAGTGAAGCTAGCGGGGCCTAGGGAGTACGAGCAGTACTTC. Its protein product is CASSLVKLAGPREYEQYF. The whole variable domain, remainder taken from reference TRBV11-3 and TRBJ2-7, is EAGVVQSPRYKIIEKKQPVAFWCNPISGHNTLYWYLQNLGQGPELLIRYENEEAVDDSQLPKDRFSAERLKGVDSTLKIQPAELGDSAVYLCASSLVKLAGPREYEQYFGPGTRLTVT.

The V call is TRBV5-6, the J call TRBJ2-7; maybe TRBD1 (6 bases). CDR1 and CDR2 (germline): SGHDT, YYEEEE. CDR3 length: 13 residues. V was shortened by 3 bases and J by 2 bases, with 9 bases between the two germline ends. This CDR3 reads CASSYSGAYEQYF. CDR3 coding DNA: TGTGCCAGCAGCTATTCAGGGGCCTACGAGCAGTACTTC.

This chain connects TRBV28 to TRBJ2-3; D is undetermined. The CDR3 covers 13 residues. V lost 6 bases and J lost 3, with 10 bases in between. The V gene's germline CDR1 is MDHEN and CDR2 SYDVKM. CDR3 nucleotides: TGTGCCAGCAGCCAATCAGGAACAGATACGCAGTATTTT. Its protein is CASSQSGTDTQYF.

The chain has TRBV6-5 and TRBJ2-7; 7 bases match TRBD1. This CDR3 region has 14 residues. V lost 7 bases and J lost 3; bases outside the gene matches: 9. The germline V gene has CDR1 MNHEY and CDR2 SVGAGI. The CDR3 DNA reads TGTGCCAGCACCACTCGGGACAGACGCTACGAGCAGTACTTC. It translates to CASTTRDRRYEQYF.

This clone was observed once. V and J are TRBV18 and TRBJ2-2; 7 bases fit TRBD2. CDR3 length equals 14 residues. Trimming removed 0 bases from V and 10 bases from J; junction bases left unmatched: 5. Germline V CDR1 and CDR2: KGHSH, LQKENI. CDR3 sequence: CASSPPAGVVELFF. CDR3 bases: TGTGCCAGCTCACCACCTGCGGGGGTAGTGGAGCTGTTTTTT.